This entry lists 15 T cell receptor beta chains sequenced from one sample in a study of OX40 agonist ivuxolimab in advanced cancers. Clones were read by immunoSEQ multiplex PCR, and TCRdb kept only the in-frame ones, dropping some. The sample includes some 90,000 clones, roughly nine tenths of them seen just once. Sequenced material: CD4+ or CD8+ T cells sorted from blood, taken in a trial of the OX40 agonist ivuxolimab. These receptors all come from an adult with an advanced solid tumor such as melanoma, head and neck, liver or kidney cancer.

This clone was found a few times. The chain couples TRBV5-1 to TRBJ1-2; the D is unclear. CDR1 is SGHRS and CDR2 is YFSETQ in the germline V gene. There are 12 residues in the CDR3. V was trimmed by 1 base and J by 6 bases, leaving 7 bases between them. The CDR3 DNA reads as TGCGCCAGCAGCTTGCAGTCCGATGGCTACACCTTC. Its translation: CASSLQSDGYTF.

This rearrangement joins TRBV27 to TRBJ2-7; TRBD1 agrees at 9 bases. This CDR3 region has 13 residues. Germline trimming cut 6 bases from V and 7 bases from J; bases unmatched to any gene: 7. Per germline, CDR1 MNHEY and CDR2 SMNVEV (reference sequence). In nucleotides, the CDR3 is TGTGCCAGCAGCCCCCAGGGGACAGGGGAGCAGTACTTC. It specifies CASSPQGTGEQYF.

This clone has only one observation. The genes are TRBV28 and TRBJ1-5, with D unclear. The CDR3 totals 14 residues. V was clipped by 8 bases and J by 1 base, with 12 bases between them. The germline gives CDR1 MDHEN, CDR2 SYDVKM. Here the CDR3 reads CASARSASNQPQHF. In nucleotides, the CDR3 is TGTGCCAGCGCGCGGTCCGCGAGCAATCAGCCCCAGCATTTT.

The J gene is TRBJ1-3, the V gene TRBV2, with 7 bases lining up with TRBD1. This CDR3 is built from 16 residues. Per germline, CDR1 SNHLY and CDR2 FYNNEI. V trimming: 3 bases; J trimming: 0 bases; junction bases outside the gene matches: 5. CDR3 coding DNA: TGTGCCAGCAGTGACTCAGGGGGTTACTCTGGAAACACCATATATTTT. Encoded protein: CASSDSGGYSGNTIYF.

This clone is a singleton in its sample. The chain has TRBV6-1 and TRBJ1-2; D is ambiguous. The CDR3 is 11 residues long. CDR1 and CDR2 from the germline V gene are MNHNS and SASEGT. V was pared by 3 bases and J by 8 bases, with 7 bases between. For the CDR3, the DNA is TGTGCCAGCAGTGACGCCAGGGGCTACACCTTC. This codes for CASSDARGYTF.

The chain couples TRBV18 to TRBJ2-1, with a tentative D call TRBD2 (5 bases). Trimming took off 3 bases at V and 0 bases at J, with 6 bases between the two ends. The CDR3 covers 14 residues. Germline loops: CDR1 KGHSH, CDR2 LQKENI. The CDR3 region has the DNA TGTGCCAGCTCACCGCTAGCCTCCTACAATGAGCAGTTCTTC. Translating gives CASSPLASYNEQFF.

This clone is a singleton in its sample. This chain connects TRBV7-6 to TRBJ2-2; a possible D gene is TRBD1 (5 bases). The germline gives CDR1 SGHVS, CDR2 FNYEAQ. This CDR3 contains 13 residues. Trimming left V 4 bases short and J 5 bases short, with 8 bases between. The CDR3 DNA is TGTGCCAGCAGCTCTTCAGGGACCGGGGAGCTGTTTTTT. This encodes CASSSSGTGELFF.

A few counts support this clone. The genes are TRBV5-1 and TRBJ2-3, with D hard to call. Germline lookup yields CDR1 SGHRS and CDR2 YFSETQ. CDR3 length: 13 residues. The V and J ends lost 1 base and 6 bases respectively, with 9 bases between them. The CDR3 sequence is CASSLMESDTQYF. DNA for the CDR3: TGCGCCAGCAGCTTGATGGAGTCCGATACGCAGTATTTT.

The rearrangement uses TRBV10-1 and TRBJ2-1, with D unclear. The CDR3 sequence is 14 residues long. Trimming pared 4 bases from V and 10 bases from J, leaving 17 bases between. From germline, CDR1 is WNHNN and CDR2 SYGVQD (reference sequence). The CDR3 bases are TGCGCCAGCAGTGGGCTCCGAGCCCCAGGCGAGCAGTTCTTC. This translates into CASSGLRAPGEQFF.

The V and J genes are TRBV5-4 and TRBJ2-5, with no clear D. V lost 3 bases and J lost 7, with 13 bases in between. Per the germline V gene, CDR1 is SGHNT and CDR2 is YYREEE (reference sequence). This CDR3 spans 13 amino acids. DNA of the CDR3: TGTGCCAGCAGCTACGAACGAGCTAGGACCCAGTACTTC. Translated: CASSYERARTQYF.

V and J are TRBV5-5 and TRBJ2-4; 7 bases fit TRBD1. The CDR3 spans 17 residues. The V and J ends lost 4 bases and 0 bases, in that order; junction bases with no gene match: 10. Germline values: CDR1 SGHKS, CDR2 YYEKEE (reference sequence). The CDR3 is CASSLNRDRLAKNIQYF. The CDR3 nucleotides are TGTGCCAGCAGCCTAAACCGGGACAGACTAGCCAAAAACATTCAGTACTTC.

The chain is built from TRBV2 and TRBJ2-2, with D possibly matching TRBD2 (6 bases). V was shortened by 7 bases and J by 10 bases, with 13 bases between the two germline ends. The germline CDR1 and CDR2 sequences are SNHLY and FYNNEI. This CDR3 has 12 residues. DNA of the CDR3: TGTGCCAGCACCGAACGGGGGATGGAGCTGTTTTTT. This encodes CASTERGMELFF.

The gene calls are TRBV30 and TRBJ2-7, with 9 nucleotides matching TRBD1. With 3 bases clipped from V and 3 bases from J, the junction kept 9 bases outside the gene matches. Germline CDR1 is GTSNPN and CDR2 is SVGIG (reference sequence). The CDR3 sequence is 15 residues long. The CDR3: CAWSAVGQGHYEQYF. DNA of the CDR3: TGTGCCTGGAGCGCGGTGGGACAGGGACACTACGAGCAGTACTTC.

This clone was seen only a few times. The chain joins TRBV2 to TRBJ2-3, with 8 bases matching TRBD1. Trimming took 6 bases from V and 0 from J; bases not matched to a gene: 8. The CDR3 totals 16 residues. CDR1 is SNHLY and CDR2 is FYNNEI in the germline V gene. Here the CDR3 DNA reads TGTGCCAGCAGGCCCGGACAGGGCGTAAGCACAGATACGCAGTATTTT. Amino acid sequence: CASRPGQGVSTDTQYF.

The CDR3 DNA reads TGTGCCAGCAGTCCAGGGACAGGGCCACCCTACGAGCAGTACTTC. This codes for CASSPGTGPPYEQYF. The V gene is TRBV28, the J gene TRBJ2-7; 9 bases align to TRBD1. J lost 2 bases, V lost 5 bases, and 7 bases had no gene match. Per germline, CDR1 MDHEN and CDR2 SYDVKM. The CDR3 is made up of 15 amino acids.